This TCR beta chain was observed in a study of yellow fever vaccine responses in identical twins. Germline values: CDR1 MGHRA, CDR2 YSYEKL. Trimming cost V 6 bases and J 1 base, with 10 bases left between them. The CDR3 has 14 residues. In TCRdb, the RT-PCR reads were re-called with MiXCR into one record per CDR3 protein. Of under 650 distinct CDR3 sequences in the sample, around 86% were seen once. The starting material was T cells from blood (PBMCs), unsorted or a sorted subset (not recorded which), obtained before or after yellow fever vaccination (not recorded which). J is TRBJ1-5 and V is TRBV4-1; possibly TRBD1 for D (6 bases). The TCR sequence derives from a woman aged 18-29 years who received the yellow fever vaccine. CDR3 nucleotides: TGCGCCAGCAGTCCGGGGGCCAGCAATCAGCCCCAGCATTTT. Protein sequence: CASSPGASNQPQHF.